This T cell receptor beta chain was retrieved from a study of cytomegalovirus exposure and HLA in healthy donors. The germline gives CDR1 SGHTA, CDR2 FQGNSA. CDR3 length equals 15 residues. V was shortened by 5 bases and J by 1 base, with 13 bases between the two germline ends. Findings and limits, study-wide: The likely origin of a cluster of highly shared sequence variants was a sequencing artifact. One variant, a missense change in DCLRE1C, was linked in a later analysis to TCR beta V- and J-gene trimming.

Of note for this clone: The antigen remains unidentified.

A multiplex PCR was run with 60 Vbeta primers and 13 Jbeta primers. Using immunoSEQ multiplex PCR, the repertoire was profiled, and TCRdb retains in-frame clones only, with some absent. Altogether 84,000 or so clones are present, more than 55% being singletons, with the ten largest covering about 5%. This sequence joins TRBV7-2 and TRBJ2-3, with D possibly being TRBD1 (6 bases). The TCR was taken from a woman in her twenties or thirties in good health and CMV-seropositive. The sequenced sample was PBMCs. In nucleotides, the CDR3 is TGTGCCAGCAGCATCCAGGGGATGCGCACAGATACGCAGTATTTT. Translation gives CASSIQGMRTDTQYF.